This record looks at one T cell receptor beta chain sequence and its context. This clonotype was detected a few times. Its antigen has not been determined. No quality values exist for individual bases; no much larger clone is one base distant. The sample is drawn from a study of regulatory T cells in long-lasting Graves disease (dated by TCRdb to the early 2020s). Concerning the study at large: Persistent Graves' disease was defined as persistently positive TSH receptor autoantibodies together with antithyroid drug treatment for over 5 years. The study was registered as a clinical trial and conducted in China. Antithyroid drugs had been taken for about 10.3 years on average by persistent Graves' disease patients in the clinical cohort. A total of around 35 samples underwent TCR sequencing, from roughly 13 patients with persistent Graves' disease and 20 patients with newly diagnosed Graves' disease. Persistent Graves' disease patients were compared with newly diagnosed Graves' disease patients by peripheral blood TCR sequencing and RNA sequencing.

Trimming at the junction amounts to 4 bases on V and 6 bases on J, and the germline ends lie 13 bases apart. Including the terminal cysteine and phenylalanine, the CDR3 comprises 15 residues. Just the 45-base CDR3 DNA is kept, in frame starting at base 1. CDR1 is given as SGHVS and CDR2 as FQNEAQ, both from the germline V gene. The time point label here, explained by the study, means: persistent/refractory GD, antithyroid drugs over 5 years with positive TRAb. RNA was extracted from PBMCs in TRIzol for both TCR sequencing and RNA sequencing. The diagnosis of Graves' disease was made according to American Thyroid Association guidelines. The patients came from an endocrinology department in Xi'an, China. Each patient gave around 9 milliliters of peripheral blood, collected in an EDTA anticoagulant tube. Ficoll Paque Plus density gradient separation was used to isolate PBMCs, and no further T cell sorting was done. RNA quality was checked with an Agilent 2100 Bioanalyzer and agarose gel, and concentration with a NanoDrop 2000.

Library generation was performed with multiplex PCR. The data were produced on an Illumina HiSeq 4000. iRepertoire HTBI primers and Arm-PCR amplification of CDR3 regions were used to construct TCR beta libraries. Before sequencing, the PCR products went through gel purification. The original methods were these. Gene usage analysis of CDR3 amino acid clonotypes used the approximately 62 TRBV and about 15 TRBJ segments found across samples. COPE and FqMerger were used to merge the filtered high-quality paired reads into contigs. BLAST was used to align contigs to IMGT TRBV, TRBD and TRBJ reference genes, with CDR3 defined following IMGT. Any clonotype with a frequency above 0.1% was classified as a highly expanded clone. Shannon entropy served as the measure of repertoire diversity, while the Gini coefficient captured V-J evenness. Clonotypes shared by more than one individual were considered public. Through fastp at Q25 and MiXCR, TCRdb rebuilt clones from the public reads, retaining in-frame beta chains. Rows are unified per CDR3 protein, each entry keeping the most common DNA and genes. The authors' filters were not applied to this entry. Within this sample are some 430,000 distinct CDR3 sequences, with under 25% of them counted one time only. Of the sample, less than 9% is held by the ten largest clones.

The paper's findings and limits, for the study overall: Only peripheral blood was studied, because thyroid tissue, the primary lesion, was inaccessible. As a limitation, the authors acknowledged that the small sample size may reduce accuracy. Compared with newly diagnosed patients, persistent Graves' disease patients had lower TCR Shannon entropy and fewer highly expanded clones, which suggests clonal expansion. Only the TCR beta chain was sequenced and analyzed. Preferential use of TRBV28, TRBJ1-2 and TRBJ2-5 was observed in persistent disease, whereas TRBV20-1 and TRBJ2-1 were favored in newly diagnosed disease. A larger number of public clonotypes was shared among persistent patients (around 3,000) than among newly diagnosed patients (roughly 980).

The sample here was peripheral blood mononuclear cells (PBMCs), taken when the disease was refractory, from a patient treated with antithyroid drugs. The TCR comes from a female donor with Graves disease. The chain joins TRBV7-8 to TRBJ1-6; no D segment can be confidently identified. The CDR3 in this case is CASSSREAFNSPLHF. The sequence in DNA is TGTGCCAGCAGCTCTAGGGAGGCATTTAATTCACCCCTCCACTTT. Outside the CDR3, residues come from the reference TRBV7-8 and TRBJ1-6 proteins, so the full variable domain is: GAGVSQSPRYKVAKRGQDVALRCDPISGHVSLFWYQQALGQGPEFLTYFQNEAQLDKSGLPSDRFFAERPEGSVSTLKIQRTQQEDSAVYLCASSSREAFNSPLHFGNGTRLTVT.